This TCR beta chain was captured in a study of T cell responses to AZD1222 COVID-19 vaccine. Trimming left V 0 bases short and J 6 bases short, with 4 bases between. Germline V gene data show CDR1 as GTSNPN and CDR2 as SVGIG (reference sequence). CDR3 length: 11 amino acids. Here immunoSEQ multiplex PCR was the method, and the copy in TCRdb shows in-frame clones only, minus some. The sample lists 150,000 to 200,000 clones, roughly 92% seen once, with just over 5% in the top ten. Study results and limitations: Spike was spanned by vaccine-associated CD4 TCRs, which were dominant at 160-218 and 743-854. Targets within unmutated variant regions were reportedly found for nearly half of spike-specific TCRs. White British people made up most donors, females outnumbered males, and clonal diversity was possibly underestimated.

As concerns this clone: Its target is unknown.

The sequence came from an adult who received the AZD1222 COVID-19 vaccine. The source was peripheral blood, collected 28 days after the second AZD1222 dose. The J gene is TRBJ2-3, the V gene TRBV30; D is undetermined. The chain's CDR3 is CAWSVPDTQYF. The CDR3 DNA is TGTGCCTGGAGTGTACCGGATACGCAGTATTTT.